One T cell receptor (beta chain) is described in this entry. Its antigen is currently unknown. Germline assignment: CDR1 SGHAT and CDR2 FQNNGV. Trimming cost V 2 bases and J 1 base; bases outside gene matches: 9. The CDR3 runs 17 residues. Over chemoradiotherapy, repertoires were sampled more than once. Some clones are missing from TCRdb's copy, which holds only in-frame ones; the method was immunoSEQ multiplex PCR. The data hold 10,000 to 15,000 clones, with 90% observed a single time. These data come from a study of chemoradiotherapy in HPV16-positive cancers. Findings and limits, study-wide: Non-HPV-specific T cells did not expand in tumors during treatment, whereas candidate HPV-specific clones and E7-related motifs did.

This rearrangement joins TRBV11-2 to TRBJ2-3, with 7 bases fitting TRBD2. Sample collection occurred from a patient who underwent chemoradiotherapy. The TCR originated in a human donor with HPV-associated anogenital cancer. CDR3 sequence reads: CASSLTGAGDRTDTQYF. CDR3 sequence (DNA): TGTGCCAGCAGCTTAACTGGGGCGGGGGATCGCACAGATACGCAGTATTTT.